This TCR beta chain was profiled in a study of coeliac disease. Sequencing was performed with immunoSEQ multiplex PCR; in TCRdb, only in-frame clones are kept and a portion is missing. The repertoire holds about 960 clones, with 50% to 60% as singletons. In the case of this clone: Its target is unknown.

Study-wide points: Most TRB amino acid sequences occurred in only one sample. Published gliadin-specific TRB sequences appeared in 9 of 18 coeliac samples, 1 of 6 controls.

Sequencing used one aliquot of about 530,000 cells per fraction. The TCR sequence derives from a woman in her forties or fifties with celiac disease on a gluten-free diet. The sequencing input was lamina propria lymphocytes from the gut.

The CDR3 DNA follows: TGTGCCAGCAGCCTACCGGGACAGGGGCCCTACGAGCAGTACTTC. Translation: CASSLPGQGPYEQYF. The chain recombines TRBV7-6 with TRBJ2-7; 10 positions match TRBD1. V shed 5 bases and J 2 bases; nucleotides not matched to a gene: 6. The germline CDR1 and CDR2 sequences are SGHVS and FNYEAQ. This CDR3 has 15 amino acids. The entire variable domain, with the rest obtained from reference TRBV7-6 and TRBJ2-7, is as follows: GAGVSQSPRYKVTKRGQDVALRCDPISGHVSLYWYRQALGQGPEFLTYFNYEAQQDKSGLPNDRFSAERPEGSISTLTIQRTEQRDSAMYRCASSLPGQGPYEQYFGPGTRLTVT.